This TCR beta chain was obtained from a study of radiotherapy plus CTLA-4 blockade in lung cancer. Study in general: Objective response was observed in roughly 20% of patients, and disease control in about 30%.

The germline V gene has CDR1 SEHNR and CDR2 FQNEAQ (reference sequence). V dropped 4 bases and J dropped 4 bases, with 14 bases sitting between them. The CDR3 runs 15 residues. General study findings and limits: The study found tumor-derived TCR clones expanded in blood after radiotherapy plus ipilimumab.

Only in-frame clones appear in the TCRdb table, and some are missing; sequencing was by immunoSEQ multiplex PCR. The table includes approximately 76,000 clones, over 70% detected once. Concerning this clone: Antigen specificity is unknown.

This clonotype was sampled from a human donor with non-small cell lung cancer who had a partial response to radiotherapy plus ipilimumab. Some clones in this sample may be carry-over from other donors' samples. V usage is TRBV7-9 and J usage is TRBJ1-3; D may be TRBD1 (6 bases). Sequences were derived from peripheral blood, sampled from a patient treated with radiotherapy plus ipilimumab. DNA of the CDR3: TGTGCCAGCAGCTCCCAACAGGGTTCCGGAAACACCATATATTTT. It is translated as CASSSQQGSGNTIYF.